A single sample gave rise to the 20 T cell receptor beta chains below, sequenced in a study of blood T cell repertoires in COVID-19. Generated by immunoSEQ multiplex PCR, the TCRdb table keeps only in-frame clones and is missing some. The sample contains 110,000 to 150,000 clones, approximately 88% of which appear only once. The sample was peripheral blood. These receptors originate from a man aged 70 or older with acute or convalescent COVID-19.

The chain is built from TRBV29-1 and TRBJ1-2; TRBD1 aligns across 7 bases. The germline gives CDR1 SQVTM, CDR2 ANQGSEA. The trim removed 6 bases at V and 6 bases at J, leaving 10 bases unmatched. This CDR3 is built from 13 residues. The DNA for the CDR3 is TGCAGCGTGGTTCAGGGGGAGGCGCATGGCTACACCTTC. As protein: CSVVQGEAHGYTF. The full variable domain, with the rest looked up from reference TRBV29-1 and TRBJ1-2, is SAVISQKPSRDICQRGTSLTIQCQVDSQVTMMFWYRQQPGQSLTLIATANQGSEATYESGFVIDKFPISRPNLTFSTLTVSNMSPEDSSIYLCSVVQGEAHGYTFGSGTRLTVV.

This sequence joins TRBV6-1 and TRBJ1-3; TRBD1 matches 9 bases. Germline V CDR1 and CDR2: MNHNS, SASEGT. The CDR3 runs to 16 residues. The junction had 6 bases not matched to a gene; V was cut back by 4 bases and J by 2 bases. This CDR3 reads CASSGLNRGPGNTIYF. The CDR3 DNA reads TGTGCCAGCAGTGGACTTAACAGGGGGCCTGGAAACACCATATATTTT.

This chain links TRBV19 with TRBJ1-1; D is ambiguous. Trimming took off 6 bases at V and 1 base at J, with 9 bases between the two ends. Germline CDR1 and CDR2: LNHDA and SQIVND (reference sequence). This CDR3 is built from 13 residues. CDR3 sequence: CASRVRGNTEAFF. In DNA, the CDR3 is TGTGCCAGTAGGGTGCGGGGGAACACTGAAGCTTTCTTT.

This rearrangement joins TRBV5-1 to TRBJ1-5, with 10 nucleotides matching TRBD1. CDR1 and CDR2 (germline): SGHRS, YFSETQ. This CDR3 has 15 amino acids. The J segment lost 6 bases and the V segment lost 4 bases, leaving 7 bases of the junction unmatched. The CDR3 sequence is CASSTGQGDLQPQHF. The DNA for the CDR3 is TGCGCCAGCAGCACCGGACAGGGGGACCTTCAGCCCCAGCATTTT.

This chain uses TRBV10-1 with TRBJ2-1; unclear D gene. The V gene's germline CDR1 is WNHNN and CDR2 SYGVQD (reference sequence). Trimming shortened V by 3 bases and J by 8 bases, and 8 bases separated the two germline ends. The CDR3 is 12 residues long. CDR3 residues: CASSDRNDEQFF. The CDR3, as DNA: TGCGCCAGCAGTGACAGAAACGATGAGCAGTTCTTC.

This CDR3 reads CASSFDGRGNSPLHF. In nucleotides, the CDR3 is TGTGCCAGCAGCTTTGACGGGAGAGGTAATTCACCCCTCCACTTT. The rearrangement links TRBV7-8 to TRBJ1-6; D gene uncertain. V was cut by 3 bases and J by 6 bases, with 12 bases left in between. Germline CDR1 reads SGHVS; CDR2 reads FQNEAQ. The CDR3 runs to 15 residues.

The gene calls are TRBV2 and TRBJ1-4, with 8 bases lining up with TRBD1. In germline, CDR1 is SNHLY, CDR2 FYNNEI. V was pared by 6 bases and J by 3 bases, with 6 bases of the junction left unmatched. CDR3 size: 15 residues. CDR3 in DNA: TGTGCCAGCAGGGGGGACAGGTGGGCTAATGAAAAACTGTTTTTT. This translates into CASRGDRWANEKLFF.

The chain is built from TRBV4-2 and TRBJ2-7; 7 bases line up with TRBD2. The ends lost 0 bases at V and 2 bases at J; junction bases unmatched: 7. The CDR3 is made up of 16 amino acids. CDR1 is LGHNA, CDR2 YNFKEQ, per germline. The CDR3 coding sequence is TGTGCCAGCAGCCAAGATCGGGGGGTTCGACCCTACGAGCAGTACTTC. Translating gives CASSQDRGVRPYEQYF.

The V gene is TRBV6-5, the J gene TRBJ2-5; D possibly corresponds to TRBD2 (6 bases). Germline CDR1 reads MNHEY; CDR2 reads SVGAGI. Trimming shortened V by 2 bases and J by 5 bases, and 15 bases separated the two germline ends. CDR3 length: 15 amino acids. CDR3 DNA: TGTGCCAGCAGTTACCTTCGGGGGAGTGAGGAGACCCAGTACTTC. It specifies CASSYLRGSEETQYF.

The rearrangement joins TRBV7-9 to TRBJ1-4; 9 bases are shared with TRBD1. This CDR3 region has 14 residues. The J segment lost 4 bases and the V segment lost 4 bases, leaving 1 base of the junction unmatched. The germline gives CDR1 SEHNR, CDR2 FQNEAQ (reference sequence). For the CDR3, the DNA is TGTGCCAGCAGCTCGGACAGGGGTAATGAAAAACTGTTTTTT. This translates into CASSSDRGNEKLFF.

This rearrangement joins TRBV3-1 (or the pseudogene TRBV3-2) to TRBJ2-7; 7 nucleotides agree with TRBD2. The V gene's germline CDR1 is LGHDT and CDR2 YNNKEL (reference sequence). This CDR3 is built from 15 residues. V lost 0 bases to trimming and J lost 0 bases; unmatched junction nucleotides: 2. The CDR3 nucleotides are TGTGCCAGCAGCCAAGAGGCGGGGGTCTCCTACGAGCAGTACTTC. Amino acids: CASSQEAGVSYEQYF.

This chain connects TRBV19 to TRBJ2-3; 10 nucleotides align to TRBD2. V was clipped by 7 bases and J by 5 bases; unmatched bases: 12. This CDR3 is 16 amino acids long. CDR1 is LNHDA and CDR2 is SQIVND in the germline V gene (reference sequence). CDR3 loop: CASKTRTSGVRDTQYF. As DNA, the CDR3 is TGTGCCAGTAAGACCCGGACTAGCGGAGTTCGAGATACGCAGTATTTT.

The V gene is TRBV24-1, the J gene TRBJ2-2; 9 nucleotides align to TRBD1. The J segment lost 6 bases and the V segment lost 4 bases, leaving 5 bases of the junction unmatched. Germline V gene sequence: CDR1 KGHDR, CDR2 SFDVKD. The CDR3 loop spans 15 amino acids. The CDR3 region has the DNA TGTGCCACCAGTGACACCGGGACAGGGTCCGGGGAGCTGTTTTTT. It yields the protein CATSDTGTGSGELFF.

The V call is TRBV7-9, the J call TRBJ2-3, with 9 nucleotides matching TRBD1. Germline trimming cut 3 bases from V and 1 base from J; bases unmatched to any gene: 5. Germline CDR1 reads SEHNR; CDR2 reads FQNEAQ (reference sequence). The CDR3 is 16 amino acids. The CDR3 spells CASSFGQGRRTDTQYF. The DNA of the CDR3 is TGTGCCAGCAGCTTCGGACAGGGGAGGCGCACAGATACGCAGTATTTT.

For the CDR3, the DNA is TGTGCCAGCAGCCCCCAACATAGCACAGATACGCAGTATTTT. Encoded protein: CASSPQHSTDTQYF. The J gene is TRBJ2-3, the V gene TRBV7-9; D is unresolved. From germline, CDR1 is SEHNR and CDR2 FQNEAQ (reference sequence). V was trimmed by 5 bases and J by 0 bases, leaving 9 bases between them. CDR3 length: 14 amino acids.

The CDR3 sequence: CASRIQGGTDTQYF. The CDR3 DNA follows: TGTGCCAGCAGGATACAGGGGGGGACAGATACGCAGTATTTT. The chain couples TRBV6-4 to TRBJ2-3; D is perhaps TRBD1 (8 bases). CDR3 length: 14 amino acids. V shed 6 bases and J shed 3 bases, with 13 bases lying between them. The germline CDR1 and CDR2 sequences are MRHNA and SNTAGT.

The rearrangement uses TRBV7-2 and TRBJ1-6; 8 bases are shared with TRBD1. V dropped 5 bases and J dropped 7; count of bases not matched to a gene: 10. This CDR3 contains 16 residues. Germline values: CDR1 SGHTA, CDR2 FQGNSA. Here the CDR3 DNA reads TGTGCCAGCAGCCCTCGTGGGGACAGGCTCAATTCACCCCTCCACTTT. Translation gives CASSPRGDRLNSPLHF.

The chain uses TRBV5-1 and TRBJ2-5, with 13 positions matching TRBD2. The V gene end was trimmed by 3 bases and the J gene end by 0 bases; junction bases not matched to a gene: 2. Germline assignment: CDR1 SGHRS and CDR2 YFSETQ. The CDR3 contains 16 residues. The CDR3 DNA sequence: TGCGCCAGCAGCTCGGGACTAGCGGGGTACCAAGAGACCCAGTACTTC. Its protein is CASSSGLAGYQETQYF.

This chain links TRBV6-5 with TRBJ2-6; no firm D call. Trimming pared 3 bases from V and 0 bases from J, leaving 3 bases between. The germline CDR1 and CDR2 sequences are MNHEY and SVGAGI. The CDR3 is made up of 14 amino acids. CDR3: CASSYSSGANVLTF. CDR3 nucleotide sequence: TGTGCCAGCAGTTATAGCTCTGGGGCCAACGTCCTGACTTTC.

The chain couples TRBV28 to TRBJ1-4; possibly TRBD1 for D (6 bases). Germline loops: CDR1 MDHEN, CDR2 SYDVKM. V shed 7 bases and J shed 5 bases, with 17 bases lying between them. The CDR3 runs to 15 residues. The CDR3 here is CASNLGGQWNEKLFF. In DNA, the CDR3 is TGTGCCAGCAACTTGGGTGGACAGTGGAATGAAAAACTGTTTTTT.